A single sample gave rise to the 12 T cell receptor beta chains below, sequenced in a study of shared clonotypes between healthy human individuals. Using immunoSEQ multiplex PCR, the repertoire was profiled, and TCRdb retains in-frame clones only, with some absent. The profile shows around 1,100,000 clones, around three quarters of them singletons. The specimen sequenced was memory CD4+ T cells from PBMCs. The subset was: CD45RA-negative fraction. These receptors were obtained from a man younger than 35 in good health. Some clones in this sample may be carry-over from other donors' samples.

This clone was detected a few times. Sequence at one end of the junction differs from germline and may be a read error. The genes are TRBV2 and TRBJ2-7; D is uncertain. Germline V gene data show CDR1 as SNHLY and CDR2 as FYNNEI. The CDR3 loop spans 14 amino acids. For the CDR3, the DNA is TGTGCCAGCAGCGAAGATCCCCGGGTCTACGAGCAGTACTTC. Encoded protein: CASSEDPRVYEQYF. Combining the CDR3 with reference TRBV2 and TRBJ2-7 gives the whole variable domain EPEVTQTPSHQVTQMGQEVILRCVPISNHLYFYWYRQILGQKVEFLVSFYNNEISEKSEIFDDQFSVERPDGSNFTLKIRSTKLEDSAMYFCASSEDPRVYEQYFGPGTRLTVT.

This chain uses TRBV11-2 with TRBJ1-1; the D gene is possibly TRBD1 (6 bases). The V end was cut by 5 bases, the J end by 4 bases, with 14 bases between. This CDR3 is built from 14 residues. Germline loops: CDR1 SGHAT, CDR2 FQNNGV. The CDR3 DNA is TGTGCCAGCAGCCCTACAGCCAGGGGCACTGAAGCTTTCTTT. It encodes CASSPTARGTEAFF. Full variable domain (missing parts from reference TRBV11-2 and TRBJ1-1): EAGVAQSPRYKIIEKRQSVAFWCNPISGHATLYWYQQILGQGPKLLIQFQNNGVVDDSQLPKDRFSAERLKGVDSTLKIQPAKLEDSAVYLCASSPTARGTEAFFGQGTRLTVV.

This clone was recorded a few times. The CDR3 DNA reads TGTGCCAGCAGGGGTCGGGAGACCCAGTACTTC. Its translation is CASRGRETQYF. The rearrangement joins TRBV5-8 to TRBJ2-5; D is unclear. This CDR3 is 11 amino acids long. V was clipped by 5 bases and J by 5 bases, with 7 bases between them. Germline assignment: CDR1 SGHTS and CDR2 YDEGEE.

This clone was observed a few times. The CDR3 region is CASSPPGPNTEAFF. As DNA, the CDR3 is TGTGCCAGCAGCCCACCCGGACCGAACACTGAAGCTTTCTTT. The genes are TRBV7-9 and TRBJ1-1; D gene ambiguous. Germline V gene data show CDR1 as SEHNR and CDR2 as FQNEAQ (reference sequence). V gave up 5 bases and J gave up 1 base, with 11 bases separating them. The CDR3 extends over 14 amino acids.

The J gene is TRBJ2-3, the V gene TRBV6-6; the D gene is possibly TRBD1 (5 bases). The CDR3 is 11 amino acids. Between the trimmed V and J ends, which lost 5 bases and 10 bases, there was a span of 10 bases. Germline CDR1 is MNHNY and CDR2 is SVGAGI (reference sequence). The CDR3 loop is CASSPGHPQYF. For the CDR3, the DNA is TGTGCCAGCAGTCCAGGGCACCCGCAGTATTTT.

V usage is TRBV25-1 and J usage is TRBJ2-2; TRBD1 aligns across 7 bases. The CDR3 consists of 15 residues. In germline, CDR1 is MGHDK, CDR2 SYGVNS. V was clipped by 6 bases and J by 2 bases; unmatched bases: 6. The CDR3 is CASSHRDRNTGELFF. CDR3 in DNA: TGTGCCAGCAGCCACCGGGACAGAAACACCGGGGAGCTGTTTTTT.

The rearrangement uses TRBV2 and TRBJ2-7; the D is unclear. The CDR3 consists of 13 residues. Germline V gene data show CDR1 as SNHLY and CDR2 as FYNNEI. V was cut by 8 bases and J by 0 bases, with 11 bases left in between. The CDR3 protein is CASVTAYSYEQYF. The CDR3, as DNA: TGTGCCAGCGTCACAGCCTACTCCTACGAGCAGTACTTC.

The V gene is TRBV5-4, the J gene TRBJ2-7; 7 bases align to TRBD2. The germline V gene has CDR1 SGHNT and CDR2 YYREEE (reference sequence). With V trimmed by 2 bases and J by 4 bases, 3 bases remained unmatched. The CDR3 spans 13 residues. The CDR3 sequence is CASSFAGDYEQYF. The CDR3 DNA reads TGTGCCAGCAGCTTTGCGGGAGATTACGAGCAGTACTTC.

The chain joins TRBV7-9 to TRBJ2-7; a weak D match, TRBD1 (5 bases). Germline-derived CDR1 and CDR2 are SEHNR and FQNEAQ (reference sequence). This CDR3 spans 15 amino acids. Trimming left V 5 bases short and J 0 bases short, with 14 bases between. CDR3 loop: CASSIQGGDSYEQYF. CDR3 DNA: TGTGCCAGCAGCATCCAGGGTGGGGACTCCTACGAGCAGTACTTC.

The CDR3 DNA is TGCGCCAGCAGCCAAGGGGTTGATACGCAGTATTTT. It translates to CASSQGVDTQYF. The chain combines TRBV4-3 with TRBJ2-3; D unresolved. Between the trimmed V and J ends, which lost 1 base and 6 bases, there was a span of 5 bases. Germline V gives CDR1 LGHNA, CDR2 YSLEER. The CDR3 runs to 12 residues.

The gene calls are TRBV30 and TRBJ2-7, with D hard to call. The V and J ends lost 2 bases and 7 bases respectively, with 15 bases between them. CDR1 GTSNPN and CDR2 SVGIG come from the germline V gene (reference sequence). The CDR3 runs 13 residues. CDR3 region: CAWSRKTLGEQYF. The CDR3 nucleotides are TGTGCCTGGAGTAGAAAGACGTTGGGGGAGCAGTACTTC. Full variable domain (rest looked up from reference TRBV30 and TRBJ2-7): SQTIHQWPATLVQPVGSPLSLECTVEGTSNPNLYWYRQAAGRGLQLLFYSVGIGQISSEVPQNLSASRPQDRQFILSSKKLLLSDSGFYLCAWSRKTLGEQYFGPGTRLTVT.

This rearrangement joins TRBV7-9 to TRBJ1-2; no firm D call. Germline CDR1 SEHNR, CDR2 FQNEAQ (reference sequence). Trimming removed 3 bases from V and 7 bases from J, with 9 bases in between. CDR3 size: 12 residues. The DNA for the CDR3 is TGTGCCAGCAGCTTCGAAGTGGGTGGCTACACCTTC. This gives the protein CASSFEVGGYTF.